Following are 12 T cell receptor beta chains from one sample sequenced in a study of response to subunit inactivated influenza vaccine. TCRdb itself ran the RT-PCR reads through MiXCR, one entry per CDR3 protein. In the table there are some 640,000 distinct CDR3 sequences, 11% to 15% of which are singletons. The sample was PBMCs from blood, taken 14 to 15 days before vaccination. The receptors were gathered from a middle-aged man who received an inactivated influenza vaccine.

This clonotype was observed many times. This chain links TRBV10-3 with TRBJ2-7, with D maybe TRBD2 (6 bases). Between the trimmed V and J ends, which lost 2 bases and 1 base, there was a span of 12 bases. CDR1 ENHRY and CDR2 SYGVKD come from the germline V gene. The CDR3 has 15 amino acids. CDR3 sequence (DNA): TGTGCCATCAGTGAGCTGCTAGCGAGGTCCTACGAGCAGTACTTC. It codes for CAISELLARSYEQYF.

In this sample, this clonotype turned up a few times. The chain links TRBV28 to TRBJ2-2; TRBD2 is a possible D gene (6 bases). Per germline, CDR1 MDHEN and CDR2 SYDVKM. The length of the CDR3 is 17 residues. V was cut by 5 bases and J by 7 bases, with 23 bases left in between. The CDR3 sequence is CASSIQGRRTVGGELFF. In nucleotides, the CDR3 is TGTGCCAGCAGTATTCAAGGGAGGAGGACGGTGGGCGGGGAGCTGTTTTTT.

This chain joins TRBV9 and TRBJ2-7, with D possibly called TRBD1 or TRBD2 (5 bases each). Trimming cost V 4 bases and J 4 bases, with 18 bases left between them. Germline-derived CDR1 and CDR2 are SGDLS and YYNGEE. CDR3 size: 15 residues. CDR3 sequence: CASSPVGAGGYEQYF. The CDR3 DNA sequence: TGTGCCAGCAGCCCCGTGGGAGCTGGGGGTTACGAGCAGTACTTC.

In DNA, the CDR3 is TGTGCCAGCAGCTTGCTCCAGTTCACCGGGGAGCTGTTTTTT. Amino acids: CASSLLQFTGELFF. The rearrangement joins TRBV5-6 to TRBJ2-2; the D is unclear. Trimming pared 1 base from V and 4 bases from J, leaving 8 bases between. The CDR3 is made up of 14 amino acids. Per the germline V gene, CDR1 is SGHDT and CDR2 is YYEEEE.

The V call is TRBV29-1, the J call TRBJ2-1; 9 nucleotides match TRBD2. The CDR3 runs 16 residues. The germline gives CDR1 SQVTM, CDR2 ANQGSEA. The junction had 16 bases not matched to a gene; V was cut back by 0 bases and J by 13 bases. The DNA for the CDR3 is TGCAGCGTTGAAGATCCCGCCGGGACTAGCCGCCGGATTCAGTTCTTC. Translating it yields CSVEDPAGTSRRIQFF.

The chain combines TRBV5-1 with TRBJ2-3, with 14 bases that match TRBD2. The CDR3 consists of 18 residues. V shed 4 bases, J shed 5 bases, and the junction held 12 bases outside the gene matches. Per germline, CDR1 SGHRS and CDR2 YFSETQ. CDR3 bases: TGCGCCAGCAGCCGAAGGACAGGGACTAGCGGGAGAGGAGATACGCAGTATTTT. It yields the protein CASSRRTGTSGRGDTQYF.

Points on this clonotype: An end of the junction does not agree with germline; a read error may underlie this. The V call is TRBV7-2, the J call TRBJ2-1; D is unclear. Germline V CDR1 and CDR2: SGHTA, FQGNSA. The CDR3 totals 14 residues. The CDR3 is CAGSPLGYYNEQFF. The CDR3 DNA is TGTGCCGGCAGCCCTCTGGGGTACTACAATGAGCAGTTCTTC.

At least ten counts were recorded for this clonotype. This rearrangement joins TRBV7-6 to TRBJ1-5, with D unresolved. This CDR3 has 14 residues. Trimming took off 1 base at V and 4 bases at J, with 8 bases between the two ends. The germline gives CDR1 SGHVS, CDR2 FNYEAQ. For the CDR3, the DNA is TGTGCCAGCAGCTTAGGTCCGGGAAATCAGCCCCAGCATTTT. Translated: CASSLGPGNQPQHF.

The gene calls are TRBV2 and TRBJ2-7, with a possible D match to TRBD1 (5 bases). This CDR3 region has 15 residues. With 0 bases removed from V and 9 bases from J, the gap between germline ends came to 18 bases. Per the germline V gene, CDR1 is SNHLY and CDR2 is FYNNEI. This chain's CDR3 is CASSEALTVLRGQYF. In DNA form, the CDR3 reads TGTGCCAGCAGTGAAGCCTTGACAGTACTACGAGGGCAGTACTTC.

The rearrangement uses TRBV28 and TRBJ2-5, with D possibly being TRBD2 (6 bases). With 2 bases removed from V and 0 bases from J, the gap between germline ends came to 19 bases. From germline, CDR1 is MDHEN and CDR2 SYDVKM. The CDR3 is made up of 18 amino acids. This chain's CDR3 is CASSLLFGRGWYQETQYF. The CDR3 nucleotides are TGTGCCAGCAGTTTACTGTTCGGGCGGGGATGGTACCAAGAGACCCAGTACTTC.

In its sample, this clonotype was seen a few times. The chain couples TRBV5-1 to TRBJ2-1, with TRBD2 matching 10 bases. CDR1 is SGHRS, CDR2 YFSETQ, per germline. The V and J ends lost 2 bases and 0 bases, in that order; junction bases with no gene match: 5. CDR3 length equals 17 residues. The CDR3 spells CASSFGASGSSYNEQFF. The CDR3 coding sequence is TGCGCCAGCAGCTTCGGGGCTAGCGGGAGCTCCTACAATGAGCAGTTCTTC.

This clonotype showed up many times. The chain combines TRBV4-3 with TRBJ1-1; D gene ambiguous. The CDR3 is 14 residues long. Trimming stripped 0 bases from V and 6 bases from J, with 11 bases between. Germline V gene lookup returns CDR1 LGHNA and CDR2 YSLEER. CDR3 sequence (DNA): TGCGCCAGCAGCCAAGATAGGAGTTTTCCTGAAGCTTTCTTT. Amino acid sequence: CASSQDRSFPEAFF.